These T cell receptor beta chains were read from a single sample in a study of cytomegalovirus exposure and HLA in healthy donors. This table comes from immunoSEQ multiplex PCR, and its TCRdb copy is limited to in-frame clones, with some not included. Found here are 80,000 or so clones, about 75% of them singletons; the top ten hold 4% to 5%. Material for sequencing was PBMCs. These receptors all stem from a man in his fifties or sixties in good health and CMV-seropositive. The CDR3 runs from the conserved cysteine through the conserved F or W. Each record gives: D gene, V gene, clone size, J gene, CDR3 length, CDR3 DNA, CDR3 protein. The D gene is left open where the match is weak. Clone size is not always given. Where it is, it says once, few, many or a class for expanded clones.

>TRBD1|TRBV6-1|NA|TRBJ2-7|15
TGTGCCAGCAGTGTAGGACAGGGGGCCGCCTACGAGCAGTACTTC
CASSVGQGAAYEQYF
>TRBD1|TRBV9|NA|TRBJ2-5|15
TGTGCCAGCAGCGGAGGACAGGGTTTTCCGGAGACCCAGTACTTC
CASSGGQGFPETQYF
>TRBD2|TRBV11-2|NA|TRBJ2-7|15
TGTGCCAGCAGCCCACAAGCGGGAGTGGCGGGCGAGCAGTACTTC
CASSPQAGVAGEQYF
>TRBD1|TRBV5-1|NA|TRBJ2-7|16
TGCGCCAGCAGCTGGGGGACAGACCTCCCCCTTTACGAGCAGTACTTC
CASSWGTDLPLYEQYF
>TRBD1|TRBV2|NA|TRBJ2-7|17
TGTGCCAGCAGGGACCGGGACAGTGAATACGGGAACTACGAGCAGTACTTC
CASRDRDSEYGNYEQYF
>NA|TRBV2|few|TRBJ1-5|15
TGTGCCGGAGTAGGAAACGACAGCGCCAATCAGCCCCAGCATTTT
CAGVGNDSANQPQHF
>NA|TRBV10-3|NA|TRBJ2-5|15
TGTGCCATCAGGGGGGGGGCGCGGTCCCAAGAGACCCAGTACTTC
CAIRGGARSQETQYF
>NA|TRBV6-6|NA|TRBJ2-3|14
TGTGCCAGCAGACAGGGGGGGAGCACAGATACGCAGTATTTT
CASRQGGSTDTQYF
>TRBD1|TRBV6-8|NA|TRBJ2-5|19
TGTGCCAGCAGTTACTCCGGGACAGGGGGCCCTAGGGGCGAAGAGACCCAGTACTTC
CASSYSGTGGPRGEETQYF
>NA|TRBV6-4|NA|TRBJ2-6|16
TGTGCCAGCAGTGACTCACAGACTACTGGGGCCAACGTCCTGACTTTC
CASSDSQTTGANVLTF
>TRBD2|TRBV12-5|NA|TRBJ2-1|16
TGTGCTAGTGGTTTGGGGCTAGCGGAGATTTACAATGAGCAGTTCTTC
CASGLGLAEIYNEQFF
>NA|TRBV29-1|NA|TRBJ2-2|16
TGCAGCGGGGGGGGGCGGGAGAAAGCGAACACCGGGGAGCTGTTTTTT
CSGGGREKANTGELFF
>NA|TRBV5-6|NA|TRBJ1-2|13
TGTGCCAGCAGCTTACCGGGAGGGGAGGGCTACACCTTC
CASSLPGGEGYTF
>TRBD1|TRBV6-5|NA|TRBJ1-5|15
TGTGCCAGCAGAGCGGGACAGGGGGGTAATCAGCCCCAGCATTTT
CASRAGQGGNQPQHF
>TRBD2|TRBV19|NA|TRBJ2-3|16
TGTGCCAGTAGTACCATTAGCGGGGGGGGCAAAGATACGCAGTATTTT
CASSTISGGGKDTQYF
>NA|TRBV19|NA|TRBJ1-3|12
TGTGCCAGTAAAACAGATGGAAACACCATATATTTT
CASKTDGNTIYF
>NA|TRBV13|NA|TRBJ2-1|13
TGTGCCAGCAGCTTAGCTAGAAACAATGAGCAGTTCTTC
CASSLARNNEQFF
>NA|TRBV7-9|few|TRBJ2-7|18
TGTTCCAGCAGCTTAGGTCTGCACCGTGGTCGAGATTCCTACGAGCAGTACTTC
CSSSLGLHRGRDSYEQYF
>NA|TRBV6-1|NA|TRBJ1-5|14
TGTGCCAGCAGTGGACAAGTTAGCAATCAGCCCCAGCATTTT
CASSGQVSNQPQHF
>NA|TRBV25-1|NA|TRBJ2-5|14
TGTGCCAGCAGTGAGTTACAGGCCCAAGAGACCCAGTACTTC
CASSELQAQETQYF
>TRBD2|TRBV27|NA|TRBJ2-7|16
TGTGCCAGCAGTTTACTCGGACTAGCGGGAGCCTACGAGCAGTACTTC
CASSLLGLAGAYEQYF
>NA|TRBV7-6|NA|TRBJ2-3|16
TGTGCCAGCAGCTTCGGGGACGGGGGACGGACAGATACGCAGTATTTT
CASSFGDGGRTDTQYF
>NA|TRBV28|NA|TRBJ2-7|12
TGTGCCAGCAGTCCCCCCAGGTACGAGCAGTACTTC
CASSPPRYEQYF
>NA|TRBV2|NA|TRBJ1-4|13
TGTGCCAGTGGGGGGGGCCTCGGGGAAAAACTGTTTTTT
CASGGGLGEKLFF
>TRBD2|TRBV5-1|NA|TRBJ2-3|17
TGCGCCAGCAGCTTGAGACTAGCGAGACCAAGCACAGATACGCAGTATTTT
CASSLRLARPSTDTQYF
>TRBD2|TRBV7-8|NA|TRBJ2-1|15
TGTGCCAGCAGCCAGGTGGCTAGCGGCTACAATGAGCAGTTCTTC
CASSQVASGYNEQFF
>NA|TRBV9|NA|TRBJ2-5|13
TGTGCCAGCAGCGGCCGGGTTGAAGAGACCCAGTACTTC
CASSGRVEETQYF
>NA|TRBV13|NA|TRBJ2-3|12
TGTGCCAGCAGCCCCGGGTTAGATACGCAGTATTTT
CASSPGLDTQYF
>TRBD2|TRBV6-4|NA|TRBJ2-3|14
TGTGCCAGCAGTGATTCTAGCGGGATGAATACGCAGTATTTT
CASSDSSGMNTQYF
>NA|TRBV28|NA|TRBJ2-2|14
TGTGCCAGCAGTTTAGGACTACCCAGCGGGGAGCTGTTTTTT
CASSLGLPSGELFF
>NA|TRBV9|once|TRBJ2-7|15
TGTGCCAGCAGCGTAGGGGCAGGGGTTCCCTACGAGCAGTACTTC
CASSVGAGVPYEQYF
>TRBD1|TRBV9|NA|TRBJ2-7|12
TGTGCCAGCCAGGGACAGGGAAACGAGCAGTACTTC
CASQGQGNEQYF
>TRBD1|TRBV19|few|TRBJ1-5|13
TGTGCCAGTAGTTCGACAGGGTACCAGCCCCAGCATTTT
CASSSTGYQPQHF
>TRBD2|TRBV19|NA|TRBJ2-1|15
TGTGCCAGTAGTGACGGGACTAGCGACTACAATGAGCAGTTCTTC
CASSDGTSDYNEQFF
>NA|TRBV28|few|TRBJ1-2|15
TGTGCCAGCAGTTTGTCAATTCGAGATGATGATGGCTACACCTTC
CASSLSIRDDDGYTF
>TRBD1|TRBV2|NA|TRBJ1-2|13
TGTGCCAGCACTAGGGACAGGGGCAATGGCTACACCTTC
CASTRDRGNGYTF
>NA|TRBV6-1|NA|TRBJ2-7|15
TGTGCCAGCAGTGGGCTGGCGGGGCGGGTGGCCGAGCAGTACTTC
CASSGLAGRVAEQYF
>TRBD1|TRBV6-1|NA|TRBJ2-7|16
TGTGCCAGCAGTGAAACCCCGGGACAGGGATCCTACGAGCAGTACTTC
CASSETPGQGSYEQYF
>NA|TRBV5-4|NA|TRBJ2-1|15
TGTGCCAGCAGCTTGCGGCTAGCGTACTACAATGAGCAGTTCTTC
CASSLRLAYYNEQFF
>NA|TRBV5-1|NA|TRBJ2-7|14
TGCGCCAGCAGGCGAACCGGGATTGACTACGAGCAGTACTTC
CASRRTGIDYEQYF
>TRBD1|TRBV6-1|few|TRBJ1-2|15
TGTGCCAGCAGTCCCACTGCAGGGGGCAACTATGGCTACACCTTC
CASSPTAGGNYGYTF